This T cell receptor (beta chain) appears in the sequencing data of a study of identifying expanded T cells in peripheral blood. General study findings and limits: Clone count variance between roughly 2-week samples rose with total template count. Differentially abundant clones: roughly 1.2 between replicates, 15 to 17 at around 14 days, more than 18 at four.

No infections or other immune events were documented during collection. On this clone itself: As yet, its antigen is unknown.

Repertoires were generated with immunoSEQ multiplex PCR, while TCRdb's copy carries only in-frame clones and drops some. The table includes around 130,000 clones, approximately 86% detected once. The sample comprised blood. The sequence derives from a person between 18 and 75 years old in good health.

CDR3: CASHRARTGYTF. For the CDR3, the DNA is TGTGCTAGCCACAGGGCGCGTACGGGCTACACCTTC. This chain links TRBV19 with TRBJ1-2; tentatively, D is TRBD1 (6 bases). Looked up from germline, CDR1 is LNHDA and CDR2 is SQIVND (reference sequence). The CDR3 covers 12 residues.